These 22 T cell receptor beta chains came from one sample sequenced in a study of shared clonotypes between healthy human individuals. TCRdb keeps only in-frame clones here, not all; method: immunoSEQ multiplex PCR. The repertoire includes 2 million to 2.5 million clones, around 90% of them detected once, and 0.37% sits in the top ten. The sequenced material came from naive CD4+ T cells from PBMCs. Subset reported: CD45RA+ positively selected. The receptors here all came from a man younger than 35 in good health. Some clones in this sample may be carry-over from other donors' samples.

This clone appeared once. Here the CDR3 reads CATSSDRPFYNEQFF. The CDR3 region has the DNA TGTGCCACCAGTTCTGATAGGCCGTTTTACAATGAGCAGTTCTTC. V and J are TRBV15 and TRBJ2-1; D ambiguous. The germline gives CDR1 LNHNV, CDR2 YYDKDF (reference sequence). The CDR3 is 15 amino acids. V was cut by 6 bases and J by 4 bases, with 16 bases left in between.

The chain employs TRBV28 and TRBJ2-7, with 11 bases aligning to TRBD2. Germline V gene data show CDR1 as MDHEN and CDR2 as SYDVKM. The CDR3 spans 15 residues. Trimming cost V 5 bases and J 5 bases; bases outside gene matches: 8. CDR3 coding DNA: TGTGCCAGCAGTACCCCCGGACTAGCGGGCAACGAGCAGTACTTC. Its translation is CASSTPGLAGNEQYF.

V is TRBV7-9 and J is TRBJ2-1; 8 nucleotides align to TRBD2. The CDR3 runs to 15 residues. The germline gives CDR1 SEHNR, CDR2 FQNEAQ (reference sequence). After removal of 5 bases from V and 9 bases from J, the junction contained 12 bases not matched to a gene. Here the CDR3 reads CASSRSGSPGGEQFF. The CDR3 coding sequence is TGTGCCAGCAGCCGAAGCGGGAGCCCCGGTGGTGAGCAGTTCTTC.

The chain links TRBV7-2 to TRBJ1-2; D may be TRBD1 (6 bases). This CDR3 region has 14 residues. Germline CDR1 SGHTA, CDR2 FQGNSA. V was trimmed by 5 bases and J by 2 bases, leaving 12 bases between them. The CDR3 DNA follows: TGTGCCAGCAGCCCTTACAGGGACAACTATGGCTACACCTTC. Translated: CASSPYRDNYGYTF.

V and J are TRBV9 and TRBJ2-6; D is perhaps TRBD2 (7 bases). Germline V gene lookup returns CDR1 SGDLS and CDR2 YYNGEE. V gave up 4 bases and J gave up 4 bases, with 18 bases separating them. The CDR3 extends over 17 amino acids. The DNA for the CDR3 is TGTGCCAGCAGCCCCGAAGGGGGGGTTCCCGGGGCCAACGTCCTGACTTTC. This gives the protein CASSPEGGVPGANVLTF.

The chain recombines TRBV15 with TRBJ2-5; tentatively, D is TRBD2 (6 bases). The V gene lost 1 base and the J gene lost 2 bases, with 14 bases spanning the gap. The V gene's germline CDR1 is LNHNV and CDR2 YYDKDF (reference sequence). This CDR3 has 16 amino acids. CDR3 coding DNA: TGTGCCACCAGCAGAGGGGCAGGAGGGCCACAAGAGACCCAGTACTTC. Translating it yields CATSRGAGGPQETQYF.

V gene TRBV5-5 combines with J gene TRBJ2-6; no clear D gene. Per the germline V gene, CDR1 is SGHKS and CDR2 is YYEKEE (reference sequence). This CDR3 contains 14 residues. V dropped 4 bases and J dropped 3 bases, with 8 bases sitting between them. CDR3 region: CASSPMLGANVLTF. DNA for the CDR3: TGTGCCAGCAGCCCAATGCTTGGGGCCAACGTCCTGACTTTC.

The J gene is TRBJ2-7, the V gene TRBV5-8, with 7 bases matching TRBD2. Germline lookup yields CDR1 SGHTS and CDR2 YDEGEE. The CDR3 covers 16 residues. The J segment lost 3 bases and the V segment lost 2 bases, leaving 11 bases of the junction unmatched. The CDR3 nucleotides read TGTGCCAGCAGCTTTAACCCGAGGCGGGAGTACTACGAGCAGTACTTC. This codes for CASSFNPRREYYEQYF.

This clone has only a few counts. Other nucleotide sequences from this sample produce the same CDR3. The DNA of the CDR3 is TGTGCCAGCAGTTACTCGACGGACCAGCCCCAGCATTTT. Its protein product is CASSYSTDQPQHF. V and J are TRBV6-5 and TRBJ1-5; D gene ambiguous. Looked up from germline, CDR1 is MNHEY and CDR2 is SVGAGI. Trimming left V 0 bases short and J 7 bases short, with 7 bases between. The length of the CDR3 is 13 residues.

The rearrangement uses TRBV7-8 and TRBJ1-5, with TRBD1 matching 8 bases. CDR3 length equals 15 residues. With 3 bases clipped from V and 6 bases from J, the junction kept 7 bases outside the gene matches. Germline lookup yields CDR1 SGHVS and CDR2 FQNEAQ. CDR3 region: CASSFSGGVGQPQHF. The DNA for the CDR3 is TGTGCCAGCAGCTTTTCAGGGGGCGTCGGTCAGCCCCAGCATTTT.

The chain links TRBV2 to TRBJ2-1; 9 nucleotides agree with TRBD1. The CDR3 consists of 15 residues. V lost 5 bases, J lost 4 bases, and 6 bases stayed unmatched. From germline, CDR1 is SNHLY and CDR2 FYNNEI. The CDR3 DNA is TGTGCCAGCAGTTACGACAGGGGGGAATACAATGAGCAGTTCTTC. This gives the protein CASSYDRGEYNEQFF. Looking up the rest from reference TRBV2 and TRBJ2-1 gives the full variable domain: EPEVTQTPSHQVTQMGQEVILRCVPISNHLYFYWYRQILGQKVEFLVSFYNNEISEKSEIFDDQFSVERPDGSNFTLKIRSTKLEDSAMYFCASSYDRGEYNEQFFGPGTRLTVL.

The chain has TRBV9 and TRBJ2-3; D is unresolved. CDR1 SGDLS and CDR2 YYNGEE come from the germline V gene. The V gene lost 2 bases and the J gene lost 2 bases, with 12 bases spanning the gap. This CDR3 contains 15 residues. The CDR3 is CASSVFSRYTDTQYF. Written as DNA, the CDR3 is TGTGCCAGCAGCGTGTTTTCGCGGTACACAGATACGCAGTATTTT.

The CDR3 sequence: CASSVGQGRQETQYF. CDR3 coding DNA: TGTGCCAGCAGCGTAGGGCAGGGGCGGCAAGAGACCCAGTACTTC. The V call is TRBV9, the J call TRBJ2-5; D is perhaps TRBD1 (6 bases). The CDR3 has 15 residues. Germline CDR1 is SGDLS and CDR2 is YYNGEE. V was trimmed by 0 bases and J by 2 bases, leaving 11 bases between them.

In DNA form, the CDR3 reads TGTGCCAGCAGTGAACAGGGGGTGAACACTGAAGCTTTCTTT. Its translation: CASSEQGVNTEAFF. The chain employs TRBV2 and TRBJ1-1; 7 bases match TRBD1. The J segment lost 0 bases and the V segment lost 2 bases, leaving 0 bases of the junction unmatched. The CDR3 contains 14 residues. Germline V CDR1 and CDR2: SNHLY, FYNNEI.

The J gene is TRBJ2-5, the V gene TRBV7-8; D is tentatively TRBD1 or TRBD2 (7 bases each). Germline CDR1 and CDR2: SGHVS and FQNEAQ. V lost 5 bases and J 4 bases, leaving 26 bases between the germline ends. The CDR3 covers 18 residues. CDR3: CASSPRGGGPGSGETQYF. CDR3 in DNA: TGTGCCAGCAGCCCTCGGGGAGGGGGCCCGGGTAGCGGAGAGACCCAGTACTTC.

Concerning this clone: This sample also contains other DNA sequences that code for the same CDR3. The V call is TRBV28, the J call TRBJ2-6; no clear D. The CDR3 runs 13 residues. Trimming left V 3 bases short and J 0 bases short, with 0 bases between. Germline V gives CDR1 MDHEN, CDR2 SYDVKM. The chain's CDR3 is CASSFSGANVLTF. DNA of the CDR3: TGTGCCAGCAGTTTCTCTGGGGCCAACGTCCTGACTTTC.

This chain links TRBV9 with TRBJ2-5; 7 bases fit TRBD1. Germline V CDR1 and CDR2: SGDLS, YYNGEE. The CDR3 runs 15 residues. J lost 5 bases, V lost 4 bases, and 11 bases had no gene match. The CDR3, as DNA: TGTGCCAGCAGCACCCGACAGGGAGTGAGGGAGACCCAGTACTTC. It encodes CASSTRQGVRETQYF.

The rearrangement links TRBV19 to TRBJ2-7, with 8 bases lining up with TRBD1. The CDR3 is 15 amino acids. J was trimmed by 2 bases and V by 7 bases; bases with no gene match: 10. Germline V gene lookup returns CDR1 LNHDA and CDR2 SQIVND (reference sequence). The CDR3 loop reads CASTRTTGATYEQYF. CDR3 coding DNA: TGTGCCAGTACCCGAACGACAGGGGCAACCTACGAGCAGTACTTC.

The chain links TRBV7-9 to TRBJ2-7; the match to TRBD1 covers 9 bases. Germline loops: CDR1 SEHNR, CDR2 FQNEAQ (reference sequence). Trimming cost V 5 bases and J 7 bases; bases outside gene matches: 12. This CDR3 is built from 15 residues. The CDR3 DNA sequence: TGTGCCAGCAGCCCCATGGGACAGGGTGCGGGAGAGCAGTACTTC. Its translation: CASSPMGQGAGEQYF.

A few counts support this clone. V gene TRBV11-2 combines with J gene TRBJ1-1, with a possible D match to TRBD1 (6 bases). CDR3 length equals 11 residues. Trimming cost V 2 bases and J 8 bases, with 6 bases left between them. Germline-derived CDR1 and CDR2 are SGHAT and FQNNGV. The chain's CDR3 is CASSLRGEAFF. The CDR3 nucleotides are TGTGCCAGCAGCTTAAGGGGGGAAGCTTTCTTT.

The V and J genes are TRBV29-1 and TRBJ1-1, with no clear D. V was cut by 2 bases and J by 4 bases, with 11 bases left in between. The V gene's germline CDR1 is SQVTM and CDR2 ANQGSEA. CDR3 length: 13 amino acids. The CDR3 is CSVERRMSTEAFF. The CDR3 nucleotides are TGCAGCGTTGAACGGCGGATGAGCACTGAAGCTTTCTTT.

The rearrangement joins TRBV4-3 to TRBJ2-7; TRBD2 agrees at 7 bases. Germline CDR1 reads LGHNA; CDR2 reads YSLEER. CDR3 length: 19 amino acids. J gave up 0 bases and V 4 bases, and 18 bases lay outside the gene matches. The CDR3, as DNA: TGCGCCAGCAGCCGGACGCTGGGACTACGATCCGGAAGCTCCTACGAGCAGTACTTC. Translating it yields CASSRTLGLRSGSSYEQYF.